The T cell receptor beta chain under discussion was sequenced for a study of T-cell reconstitution after alpha-beta-depleted transplantation in children. Study-level findings and limits: For some patients, TCRbeta diversity was high at day 60 because of recipient T cells and thymic progenitors that survived. Several hundred rapidly expanded clones from non-depleted graft cells reportedly supplied alpha-beta T cells about two months post-transplant. When one year had passed after transplant, most T-cell counts and diversity came from newly produced T cells.

The germline V gene has CDR1 DFQATT and CDR2 SNEGSKA (reference sequence). This CDR3 region has 13 residues. V lost 5 bases, J lost 4 bases, and 15 bases lay in between. A word on this clonotype: Its antigen is unknown.

Molecular barcoding with unique molecular identifiers was used for the TCRbeta library. A single record per CDR3 protein comes from TCRdb applying MiXCR to the PCR reads. The data hold about 540,000 distinct CDR3 sequences, with 25% to 30% observed a single time. This sequence was found in a boy under two years old with Wiskott-Aldrich syndrome, due to receive a stem cell transplant. This rearrangement joins TRBV20-1 to TRBJ2-7, with D perhaps matching TRBD2 (6 bases). Sequencing used PBMCs, obtained before TCRalphabeta/CD19-depleted stem cell transplant. The CDR3 DNA follows: TGCAGTGCTTTGACCGGGACTGGGTACGAGCAGTACTTC. Amino acid sequence: CSALTGTGYEQYF.